The 23 T cell receptor beta chains below were found in one sample sequenced in a study of OX40 agonist ivuxolimab in advanced cancers. Here immunoSEQ multiplex PCR was the method, and the copy in TCRdb shows in-frame clones only, minus some. Of approximately 47,000 clones listed, roughly 90% are singletons. The sample consisted of CD4+ or CD8+ T cells sorted from blood, taken in a trial of the OX40 agonist ivuxolimab. All receptors come from an adult with an advanced solid tumor such as melanoma, head and neck, liver or kidney cancer.

The chain carries TRBV29-1 and TRBJ1-2; D may be TRBD1 (6 bases). The CDR3 consists of 12 residues. Germline V lookup: CDR1 SQVTM, CDR2 ANQGSEA. Trimming shortened V by 7 bases and J by 8 bases, and 17 bases separated the two germline ends. The chain's CDR3 is CSASRQEKGYTF. In DNA, the CDR3 is TGCAGCGCTTCGCGACAGGAAAAGGGCTACACCTTC. Variable domain in full (rest from reference TRBV29-1 and TRBJ1-2): SAVISQKPSRDICQRGTSLTIQCQVDSQVTMMFWYRQQPGQSLTLIATANQGSEATYESGFVIDKFPISRPNLTFSTLTVSNMSPEDSSIYLCSASRQEKGYTFGSGTRLTVV.

V is TRBV4-1 and J is TRBJ2-7, with a weak D call TRBD1 (5 bases). V lost 1 base to trimming and J lost 2 bases, with 12 bases between them. CDR1 is MGHRA, CDR2 YSYEKL, per germline. The CDR3 sequence is 15 residues long. The CDR3, as DNA: TGCGCCAGCAGCCAAGCCCCGACAGATACCTACGAGCAGTACTTC. It codes for CASSQAPTDTYEQYF.

J is TRBJ2-3 and V is TRBV6-1; TRBD1 or TRBD2 may be the D gene (5 bases each). Germline CDR1 MNHNS, CDR2 SASEGT. The CDR3 totals 13 residues. The V end lost 1 base, the J end lost 6 bases, and 8 bases lay between the germline ends. The CDR3 protein is CASSEVGPDTQYF. CDR3 DNA: TGTGCCAGCAGTGAAGTGGGACCGGATACGCAGTATTTT.

The chain employs TRBV14 and TRBJ1-4; 7 bases fit TRBD1. Germline V gene sequence: CDR1 SGHDN, CDR2 FVKESK. CDR3 length equals 15 residues. After removal of 6 bases from V and 0 bases from J, the junction contained 4 bases not matched to a gene. The CDR3 spells CASREDRTTNEKLFF. CDR3 nucleotides: TGTGCCAGCAGGGAGGACAGGACAACTAATGAAAAACTGTTTTTT.

The chain employs TRBV6-5 and TRBJ2-1; D ambiguous. Germline V lookup: CDR1 MNHEY, CDR2 SVGAGI. The length of the CDR3 is 16 residues. Trimming left V 4 bases short and J 0 bases short, with 13 bases between. The CDR3 coding sequence is TGTGCCAGCAGTTCTGCGCGCAAGGGCTCCTACAATGAGCAGTTCTTC. Translating gives CASSSARKGSYNEQFF.

This chain joins TRBV6-5 and TRBJ2-5; D gene ambiguous. CDR1 is MNHEY, CDR2 SVGAGI, per germline. The CDR3 extends over 15 amino acids. Trimming stripped 3 bases from V and 0 bases from J, with 11 bases between. The CDR3 reads CASSYSTMYQETQYF. The CDR3 bases are TGTGCCAGCAGTTATTCTACTATGTACCAAGAGACCCAGTACTTC.

V is TRBV30 and J is TRBJ1-3; D gene ambiguous. V dropped 2 bases and J dropped 0 bases, with 5 bases sitting between them. Germline loops: CDR1 GTSNPN, CDR2 SVGIG (reference sequence). The CDR3 length is 13 residues. The CDR3 spells CAWSRNSGNTIYF. CDR3 DNA: TGTGCCTGGAGTAGGAACTCTGGAAACACCATATATTTT.

The chain recombines TRBV5-4 with TRBJ2-4, with 8 positions matching TRBD2. V gave up 3 bases and J gave up 5 bases; unmatched junction bases: 10. This CDR3 is 16 amino acids long. The germline CDR1 and CDR2 sequences are SGHNT and YYREEE (reference sequence). CDR3 loop: CASSSRRDSGENIQYF. CDR3 DNA: TGTGCCAGCAGCTCACGGCGCGATAGCGGGGAAAACATTCAGTACTTC. The full variable domain, in which reference TRBV5-4 and TRBJ2-4 provide the parts outside the CDR3, is ETGVTQSPTHLIKTRGQQVTLRCSSQSGHNTVSWYQQALGQGPQFIFQYYREEENGRGNFPPRFSGLQFPNYSSELNVNALELDDSALYLCASSSRRDSGENIQYFGAGTRLSVL.

The chain combines TRBV2 with TRBJ2-4; TRBD1 matches at 7 bases. CDR3 length: 15 residues. V lost 7 bases and J lost 5; bases outside the gene matches: 11. Germline CDR1 SNHLY, CDR2 FYNNEI. The chain's CDR3 is CASMLDRSSQNIQYF. CDR3 DNA sequence: TGTGCCAGCATGTTGGACAGGAGTTCTCAAAACATTCAGTACTTC.

The V gene is TRBV2, the J gene TRBJ1-2; 9 positions match TRBD1. CDR1 SNHLY and CDR2 FYNNEI come from the germline V gene. This CDR3 contains 16 residues. J gave up 7 bases and V 3 bases, and 12 bases lay outside the gene matches. CDR3 sequence: CASSDGTGFRGGGYTF. CDR3 coding DNA: TGTGCCAGCAGTGACGGGACAGGGTTTCGTGGGGGTGGCTACACCTTC. Filled out from reference TRBV2 and TRBJ1-2, the complete variable domain reads EPEVTQTPSHQVTQMGQEVILRCVPISNHLYFYWYRQILGQKVEFLVSFYNNEISEKSEIFDDQFSVERPDGSNFTLKIRSTKLEDSAMYFCASSDGTGFRGGGYTFGSGTRLTVV.

The chain recombines TRBV25-1 with TRBJ1-2; 12 bases line up with TRBD1. The ends lost 3 bases at V and 4 bases at J; junction bases unmatched: 6. The CDR3 length is 16 residues. Germline V gene data show CDR1 as MGHDK and CDR2 as SYGVNS. In DNA, the CDR3 is TGTGCCAGCAGTGATCCTGGGACAGGGGGCGTCTATGGCTACACCTTC. It is translated as CASSDPGTGGVYGYTF.

The gene calls are TRBV5-1 and TRBJ2-5, with 8 bases identical to TRBD2. This CDR3 is built from 14 residues. V gave up 4 bases and J gave up 5 bases; unmatched junction bases: 7. Germline lookup yields CDR1 SGHRS and CDR2 YFSETQ. The CDR3 region has the DNA TGCGCCAGCAGCCAGGGACTAGAAGGGGAGACCCAGTACTTC. Protein: CASSQGLEGETQYF.

The chain uses TRBV2 and TRBJ1-1, with 7 bases lining up with TRBD1. J gave up 5 bases and V 7 bases, and 7 bases lay outside the gene matches. The CDR3 runs 13 residues. Germline CDR1 is SNHLY and CDR2 is FYNNEI. The CDR3 sequence: CASTTGAGTEAFF. CDR3 DNA: TGTGCCAGCACCACAGGGGCGGGGACTGAAGCTTTCTTT.

The chain links TRBV25-1 to TRBJ2-7; 16 nucleotides align to TRBD2. This CDR3 has 15 residues. Germline CDR1 MGHDK, CDR2 SYGVNS. V gave up 5 bases and J gave up 4 bases; unmatched junction bases: 2. The CDR3 sequence: CASSSGLAGGYEQYF. The CDR3 nucleotides are TGTGCCAGCAGTTCGGGACTAGCGGGAGGGTACGAGCAGTACTTC.

The chain couples TRBV19 to TRBJ2-7; TRBD1 or TRBD2 may be the D gene (5 bases each). CDR3 length equals 12 residues. V was clipped by 9 bases and J by 2 bases, with 11 bases between them. Germline-derived CDR1 and CDR2 are LNHDA and SQIVND (reference sequence). The CDR3 bases are TGTGCCAGCCGGGGCCAAACCTACGAGCAGTACTTC. It encodes CASRGQTYEQYF. Complete variable domain (other parts from reference TRBV19 and TRBJ2-7): DGGITQSPKYLFRKEGQNVTLSCEQNLNHDAMYWYRQDPGQGLRLIYYSQIVNDFQKGDIAEGYSVSREKKESFPLTVTSAQKNPTAFYLCASRGQTYEQYFGPGTRLTVT.

The chain couples TRBV10-3 to TRBJ2-3, with TRBD2 matching 8 bases. V was pared by 3 bases and J by 3 bases, with 5 bases of the junction left unmatched. Germline CDR1 reads ENHRY; CDR2 reads SYGVKD. This CDR3 is built from 15 residues. This chain's CDR3 is CAISDESGSTDTQYF. DNA of the CDR3: TGTGCCATCAGTGACGAAAGCGGGAGTACAGATACGCAGTATTTT.

This clone is classed as medium-sized. J is TRBJ2-7 and V is TRBV5-4; 14 bases are a match to TRBD2. The CDR3 length is 16 residues. V lost 4 bases, J lost 5 bases, and 8 bases stayed unmatched. Per the germline V gene, CDR1 is SGHNT and CDR2 is YYREEE (reference sequence). The CDR3 protein is CASSEGLAGEWNEQYF. The CDR3 DNA reads as TGTGCCAGCAGCGAGGGACTAGCGGGAGAGTGGAACGAGCAGTACTTC. Full variable domain (rest looked up from reference TRBV5-4 and TRBJ2-7): ETGVTQSPTHLIKTRGQQVTLRCSSQSGHNTVSWYQQALGQGPQFIFQYYREEENGRGNFPPRFSGLQFPNYSSELNVNALELDDSALYLCASSEGLAGEWNEQYFGPGTRLTVT.

Only one count was recorded for this clone. V usage is TRBV18 and J usage is TRBJ1-3, with unresolved D. V lost 1 base to trimming and J lost 7 bases, with 8 bases between them. Germline CDR1 and CDR2: KGHSH and LQKENI. The CDR3 is 13 residues long. The CDR3 nucleotides are TGTGCCAGCTCACCACGAGATTGGAACACCATATATTTT. As protein: CASSPRDWNTIYF.

The chain uses TRBV6-5 and TRBJ1-2; D not resolved. Germline CDR1 and CDR2: MNHEY and SVGAGI. Trimming pared 6 bases from V and 7 bases from J, leaving 21 bases between. The CDR3 runs 15 residues. CDR3 coding DNA: TGTGCCAGCAGATCTTTCCCCGGGGTCGTGGCTGGCTACACCTTC. This translates into CASRSFPGVVAGYTF.

The rearrangement links TRBV7-9 to TRBJ2-1, with 8 bases that match TRBD2. This CDR3 contains 15 residues. The germline V gene has CDR1 SEHNR and CDR2 FQNEAQ (reference sequence). V lost 2 bases and J lost 7; bases outside the gene matches: 7. This CDR3 reads CASSLSQRERNEQFF. The DNA for the CDR3 is TGTGCCAGCAGCTTAAGCCAGCGGGAGAGGAATGAGCAGTTCTTC.

The chain recombines TRBV5-4 with TRBJ2-3, with D perhaps being TRBD1 or TRBD2 (5 bases each). Trimming pared 5 bases from V and 8 bases from J, leaving 18 bases between. The CDR3 extends over 14 amino acids. CDR1 and CDR2 from the germline V gene are SGHNT and YYREEE (reference sequence). CDR3 protein: CASRHRDGGGTQYF. CDR3 DNA sequence: TGTGCCAGCAGGCACCGGGACGGAGGAGGTACGCAGTATTTT. The full variable domain, rest sourced from reference TRBV5-4 and TRBJ2-3, is ETGVTQSPTHLIKTRGQQVTLRCSSQSGHNTVSWYQQALGQGPQFIFQYYREEENGRGNFPPRFSGLQFPNYSSELNVNALELDDSALYLCASRHRDGGGTQYFGPGTRLTVL.

This sequence joins TRBV27 and TRBJ1-3; D gene uncertain. The CDR3 loop spans 16 amino acids. Trimming shortened V by 4 bases and J by 4 bases, and 17 bases separated the two germline ends. Looked up from germline, CDR1 is MNHEY and CDR2 is SMNVEV (reference sequence). The DNA for the CDR3 is TGTGCCAGCAGTTCCTCTCAGTGGCTAAGCGGAAACACCATATATTTT. Amino acids: CASSSSQWLSGNTIYF.

The V call is TRBV5-1, the J call TRBJ2-3; no definite D call. CDR3 length: 13 residues. The germline V and J ends were trimmed by 0 bases and 3 bases, with 5 bases remaining between them. Germline lookup yields CDR1 SGHRS and CDR2 YFSETQ. The CDR3 region is CASSLGQTDTQYF. The CDR3 DNA reads TGCGCCAGCAGCTTGGGCCAAACAGATACGCAGTATTTT. The full variable domain, in which reference TRBV5-1 and TRBJ2-3 provide the parts outside the CDR3, is KAGVTQTPRYLIKTRGQQVTLSCSPISGHRSVSWYQQTPGQGLQFLFEYFSETQRNKGNFPGRFSGRQFSNSRSEMNVSTLELGDSALYLCASSLGQTDTQYFGPGTRLTVL.